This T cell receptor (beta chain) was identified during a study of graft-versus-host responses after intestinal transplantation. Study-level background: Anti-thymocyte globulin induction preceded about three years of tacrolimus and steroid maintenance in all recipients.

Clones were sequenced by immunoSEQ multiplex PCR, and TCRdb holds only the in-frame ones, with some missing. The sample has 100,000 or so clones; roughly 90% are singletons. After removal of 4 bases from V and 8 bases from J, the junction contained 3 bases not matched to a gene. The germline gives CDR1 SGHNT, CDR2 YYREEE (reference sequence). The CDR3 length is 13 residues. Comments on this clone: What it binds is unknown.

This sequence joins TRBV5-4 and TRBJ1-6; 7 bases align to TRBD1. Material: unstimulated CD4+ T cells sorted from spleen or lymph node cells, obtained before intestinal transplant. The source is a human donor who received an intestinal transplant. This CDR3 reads CASSVDRDSPLHF. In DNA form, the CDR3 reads TGTGCCAGCAGCGTCGACAGGGATTCACCCCTCCACTTT.